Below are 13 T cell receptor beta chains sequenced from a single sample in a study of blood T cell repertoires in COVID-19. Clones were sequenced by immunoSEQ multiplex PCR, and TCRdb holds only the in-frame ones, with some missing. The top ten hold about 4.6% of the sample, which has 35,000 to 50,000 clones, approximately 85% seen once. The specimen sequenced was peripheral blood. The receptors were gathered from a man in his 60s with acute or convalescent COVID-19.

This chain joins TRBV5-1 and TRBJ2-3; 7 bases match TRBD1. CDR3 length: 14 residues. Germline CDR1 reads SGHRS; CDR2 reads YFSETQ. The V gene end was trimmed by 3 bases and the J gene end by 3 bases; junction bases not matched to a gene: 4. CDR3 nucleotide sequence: TGCGCCAGCAGCTCCCGGGACAGTACAGATACGCAGTATTTT. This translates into CASSSRDSTDTQYF.

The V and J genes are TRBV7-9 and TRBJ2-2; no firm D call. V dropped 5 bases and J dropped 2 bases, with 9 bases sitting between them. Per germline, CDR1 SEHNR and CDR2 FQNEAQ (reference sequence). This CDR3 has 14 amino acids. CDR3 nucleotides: TGTGCCAGCAGCCGGGTCGGAAACACCGGGGAGCTGTTTTTT. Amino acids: CASSRVGNTGELFF.

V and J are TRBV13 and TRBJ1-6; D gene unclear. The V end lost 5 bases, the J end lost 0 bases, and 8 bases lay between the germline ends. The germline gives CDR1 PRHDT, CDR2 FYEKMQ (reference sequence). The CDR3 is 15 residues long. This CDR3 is CASSLVSSYNSPLHF. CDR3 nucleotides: TGTGCCAGCAGCCTAGTCAGCTCCTATAATTCACCCCTCCACTTT.

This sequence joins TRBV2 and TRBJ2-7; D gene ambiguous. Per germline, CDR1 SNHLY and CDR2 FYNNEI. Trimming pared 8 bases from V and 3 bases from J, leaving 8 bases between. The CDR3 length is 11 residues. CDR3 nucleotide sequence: TGTGCCAGCTCGCGGATCTACGAGCAGTACTTC. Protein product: CASSRIYEQYF. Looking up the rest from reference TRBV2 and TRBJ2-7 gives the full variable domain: EPEVTQTPSHQVTQMGQEVILRCVPISNHLYFYWYRQILGQKVEFLVSFYNNEISEKSEIFDDQFSVERPDGSNFTLKIRSTKLEDSAMYFCASSRIYEQYFGPGTRLTVT.

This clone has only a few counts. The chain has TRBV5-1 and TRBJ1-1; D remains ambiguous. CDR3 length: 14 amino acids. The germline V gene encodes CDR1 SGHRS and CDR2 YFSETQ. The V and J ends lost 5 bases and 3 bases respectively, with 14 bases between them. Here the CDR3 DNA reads TGCGCCAGCAGTCGGGCCCTCGGGGACACTGAAGCTTTCTTT. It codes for CASSRALGDTEAFF.

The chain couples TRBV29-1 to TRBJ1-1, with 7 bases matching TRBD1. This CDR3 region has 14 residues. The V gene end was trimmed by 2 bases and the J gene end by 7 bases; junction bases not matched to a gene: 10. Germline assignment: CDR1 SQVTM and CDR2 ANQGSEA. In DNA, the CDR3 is TGCAGCGTTGAAACCCCGGGACAGAGACTTGAAGCTTTCTTT. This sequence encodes CSVETPGQRLEAFF.

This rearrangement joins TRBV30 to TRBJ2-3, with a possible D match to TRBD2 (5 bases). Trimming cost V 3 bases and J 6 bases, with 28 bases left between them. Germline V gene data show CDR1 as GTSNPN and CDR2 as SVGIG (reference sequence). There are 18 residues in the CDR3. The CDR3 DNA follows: TGTGCCTGGAGACCCCGACTGAGCGGAGACCTTATCCTGGATACGCAGTATTTT. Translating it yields CAWRPRLSGDLILDTQYF.

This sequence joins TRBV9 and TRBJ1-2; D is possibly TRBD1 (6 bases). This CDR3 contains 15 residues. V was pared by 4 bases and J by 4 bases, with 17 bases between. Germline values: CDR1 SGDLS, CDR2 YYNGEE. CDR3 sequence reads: CASSPGESGIYGYTF. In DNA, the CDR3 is TGTGCCAGCAGCCCAGGGGAGTCGGGTATCTATGGCTACACCTTC.

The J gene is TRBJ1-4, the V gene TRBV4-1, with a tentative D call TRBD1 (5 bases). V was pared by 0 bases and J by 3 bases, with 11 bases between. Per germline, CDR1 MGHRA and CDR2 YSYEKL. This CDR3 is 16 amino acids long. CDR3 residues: CASSQDRAGANEKLFF. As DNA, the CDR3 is TGCGCCAGCAGCCAAGATCGAGCGGGGGCTAATGAAAAACTGTTTTTT.

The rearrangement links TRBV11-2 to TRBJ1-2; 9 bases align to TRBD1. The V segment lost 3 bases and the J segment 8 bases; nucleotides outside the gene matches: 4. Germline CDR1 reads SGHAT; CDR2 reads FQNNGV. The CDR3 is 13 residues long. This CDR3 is CASSFRTGEGYTF. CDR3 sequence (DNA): TGTGCCAGCAGCTTCCGGACAGGGGAGGGCTACACCTTC.

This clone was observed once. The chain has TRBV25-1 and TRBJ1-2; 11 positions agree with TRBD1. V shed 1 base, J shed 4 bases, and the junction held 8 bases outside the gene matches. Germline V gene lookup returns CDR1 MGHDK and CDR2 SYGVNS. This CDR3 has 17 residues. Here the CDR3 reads CASSEWEGTGGTYGYTF. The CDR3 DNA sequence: TGTGCCAGCAGTGAATGGGAAGGGACAGGGGGGACCTATGGCTACACCTTC.

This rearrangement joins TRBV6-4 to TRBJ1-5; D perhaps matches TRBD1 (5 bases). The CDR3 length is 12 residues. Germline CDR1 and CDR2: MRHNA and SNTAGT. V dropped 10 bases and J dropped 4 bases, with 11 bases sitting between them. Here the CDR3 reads CATLDKNQPQHF. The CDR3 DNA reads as TGTGCCACCCTGGACAAGAATCAGCCCCAGCATTTT.

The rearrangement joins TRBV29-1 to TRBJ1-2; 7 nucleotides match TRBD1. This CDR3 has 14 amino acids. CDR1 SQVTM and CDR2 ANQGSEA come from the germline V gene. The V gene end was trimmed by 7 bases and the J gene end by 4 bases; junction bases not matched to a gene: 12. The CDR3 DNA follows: TGCAGCGCCCTAACCGACAGGGCGGTCTATGGCTACACCTTC. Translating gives CSALTDRAVYGYTF.